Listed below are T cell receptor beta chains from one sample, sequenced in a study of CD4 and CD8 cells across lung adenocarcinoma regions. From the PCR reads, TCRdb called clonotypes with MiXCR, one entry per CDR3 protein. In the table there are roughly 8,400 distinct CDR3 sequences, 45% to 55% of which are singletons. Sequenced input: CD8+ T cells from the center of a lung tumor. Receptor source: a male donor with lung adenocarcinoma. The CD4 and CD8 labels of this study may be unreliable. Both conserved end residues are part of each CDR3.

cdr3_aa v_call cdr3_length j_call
CASSEVRSYNEQFF TRBV6-1 14 TRBJ2-1
CASSRQFNEKLFF TRBV6-1 13 TRBJ1-4
CASRLALGPYEQYF TRBV6-1 14 TRBJ2-7
CASSARGASNQPQHF TRBV27 15 TRBJ1-5
CASSESGQGRGEQYF TRBV10-2 15 -
CASSRLLAGQYNEQFF TRBV7-8 16 TRBJ2-1
CATIRDSKQETQYF TRBV6-5 14 TRBJ2-5
CASRGTRTKNTQYF TRBV6-1 14 TRBJ2-4
CAWGNGQGYEQYF TRBV30 13 -
CASSPRTGFSSYEQFF TRBV6-1 16 TRBJ2-1
CASSLGTWNTGELFF TRBV7-8 15 TRBJ2-2
CASSYSPPGGIYNEQFF TRBV6-2/TRBV6-3 17 TRBJ2-1
CASRPSGGETQYF TRBV6-1 13 TRBJ2-5
CASSSIAPDTQYF TRBV14 13 TRBJ2-3
CASSELDRVNEQFF TRBV6-1 14 TRBJ2-1
CASKTVGTEELYF TRBV6-1 13 TRBJ2-2
CASSLTRTDTQYF TRBV27 13 TRBJ2-3
CASSLDRASYEQYF TRBV5-1 14 TRBJ2-7
CASSDPIKTGVVYNEQFF TRBV6-1 18 TRBJ2-1
CASSQTGDNEQFF TRBV11-2 13 TRBJ2-1
CASSVAFGGYNEQFF TRBV9 15 TRBJ2-1
CASTLGAGSYNEQFF TRBV6-1 15 TRBJ2-1
CASRLRITGSSGELFF TRBV4-1 16 TRBJ2-2
CAFHREQETQYF TRBV30 12 TRBJ2-5
CAWSAGTGGGDEQFF TRBV30 15 TRBJ2-1
CASTTAGVSYNEQFF TRBV6-1 15 TRBJ2-1
CASSQDGTSGYEQYF TRBV4-1 15 -
CASSEYMKGGQYF TRBV25-1 13 TRBJ2-5
CASSQDRAEQYF TRBV3-1 12 -
CASSRGTVRDQPQHF TRBV12-3/TRBV12-4 15 TRBJ1-5
CASSARGALDSPLHF TRBV9 15 TRBJ1-6
CTTRGGASYEQYF TRBV6-5 13 TRBJ2-7
CASSEFQGAAYNEQFF TRBV25-1 16 TRBJ2-1
CASRWACGYTF TRBV10-1 11 TRBJ1-2
CAWRLAGGTGTQYF TRBV30 14 TRBJ2-5
CATSRDLTGTPVF TRBV15 13 TRBJ2-1
CAIARSKNSPLHF TRBV10-3 13 TRBJ1-6
CASSQAYEQYF TRBV14 11 -
CASSKGLDNEQFF TRBV9 13 TRBJ2-1
CATGGGIGLAGYEQFF TRBV24-1 16 TRBJ2-1
CASSTSRDSSYEQYF TRBV6-1 15 TRBJ2-7
CASSGIPGGDEQFF TRBV6-1 14 TRBJ2-1
CATSRGSGVGRETQYF TRBV15 16 TRBJ2-5
CASSAHGANVLTF TRBV5-1 13 TRBJ2-6
CASSEALINTQYF TRBV6-1 13 TRBJ2-3
CASSNGGSDTQYF TRBV7-2 13 TRBJ2-3
CASSSSGGALGEQFF TRBV25-1 15 TRBJ2-1
CASSEAPGGGELFF TRBV6-1 14 TRBJ2-2
CASSFGGTNNQPQHF TRBV27 15 TRBJ1-5